Here is one T cell receptor (beta chain) with its context. Using its own MiXCR run on the 5' RACE reads, TCRdb lists one record per CDR3 protein. This sample carries fewer than 250,000 distinct CDR3 sequences, 7.5% of them seen once, and the ten largest clones take 1.9%. The data derive from a study of identical twins. V was trimmed by 0 bases and J by 0 bases, leaving 10 bases between them. The germline V gene has CDR1 LGHNA and CDR2 YNFKEQ. This CDR3 has 16 amino acids. These sequences were also reported in another study, on yellow fever vaccine responses in identical twins.

The rearrangement uses TRBV4-2 and TRBJ2-3, with D perhaps TRBD2 (6 bases). The TCR originated in a woman under 30 in good health. Sequencing was performed on memory (CD45RO+) T cells sorted from blood. CDR3 loop: CASSQDSGLSTDTQYF. CDR3 sequence (DNA): TGTGCCAGCAGCCAAGATTCAGGACTAAGCACAGATACGCAGTATTTT.